This section outlines one T cell receptor (beta chain) sequence together with its context. Its antigen is still unknown. Per-base quality was not reported, and no clone a single base away is much larger than it. V lost 4 bases and J lost 5 bases; the stretch between them is 20 bases long. The CDR3 covers 16 residues, taking in both the cysteine and the phenylalanine. The retained sequence is limited to the CDR3, 48 bases, with the frame set at the first base. CDR1 and CDR2 (SGHTA, FQGTGA) derive from the germline V gene. This record comes from a study of beta chain features in type 1 diabetes (dated by TCRdb to between 2018 and 2020). For the wider study: Patients and healthy donors did not differ in mean age, gender distribution, total cell number or subset yield. Naive and central memory subsets were obtained from all 30 or so donors, but regulatory and stem cell-like memory subsets were isolated from only 8 patients and roughly 8 healthy donors. A total of roughly 99,000,000 sorted cells were examined across all samples, and the number of cells per subset was strongly correlated with RNA yield. The study compared TCRB repertoires of sorted circulating CD4+ T cell subsets between recently diagnosed type 1 diabetes patients and matched healthy donors.

Study-wide conclusions, independent of this receptor: The naive, central memory and regulatory TCRB repertoires appeared to resemble one another more closely among patients than among healthy donors. Fewer insertions and more nucleotide deletions at VDJ recombination sites were observed in patients with type 1 diabetes, implying thymic rearrangement abnormalities. PCR may preferentially amplify shorter templates, but because patient and control samples were amplified and corrected together, any resulting skew would affect both groups equally. In all four CD4+ subsets, TCRB CDR3 length was moderately but significantly shorter in type 1 diabetes patients. Because cDNA rather than genomic DNA was sequenced, highly expressing activated cells could have been over-represented, although no difference in activation and CD3 levels was found between groups. Only small numbers of individuals were included in the HLA sub-analyses, which left unresolved whether HLA type had any influence on TCRB rearrangement.

From each donor, a single peripheral blood sample of approximately 110 mL on average was drawn into heparinised tubes. Using a panel that included CD45RO, CCR7, CD25, CD127, CD95 and CD27, naive, central memory, regulatory and stem cell-like memory CD4+ T cells were sorted on a BD FACSAria II. Purity was above 98% for every sorted population. PBMCs were separated immediately by Lymphoprep density gradient centrifugation and were stained directly, without being cultured. So that batch effects would be minimized, each experiment stained and sorted samples in pairs, pairing one healthy donor with one patient. The entire amount of isolated RNA was reverse transcribed using the High Capacity cDNA Reverse Transcription Kit, so the sequenced TCRB transcripts were expressed ones. Naive, central memory and regulatory T cell samples underwent deep immunoSEQ sequencing, averaging around 4 million total reads per sample. After sorted cells were lysed in RLT buffer, RNA was extracted with DNase-treated RNeasy Micro or Mini kits, with the choice depending on cell number. To prevent cross-contamination, every cell subset was processed on its own, while patient and healthy donor samples were processed together. TCRB sequences were amplified from cDNA with the immunoSEQ multiplex PCR, producing 87-bp fragments spanning the CDR3 region. Amplicons were sequenced on the Illumina HiSeq platform. The study's processing was this. Synthetic template baselines were used to correct PCR bias computationally, reads within Hamming distance 2 were collapsed together, and singletons that could not be merged were discarded. Reads were aligned to IMGT to assign V, D and J genes, CDR3 length, and insertions or deletions at six rearrangement sites. Within each subset, clonotype counts were normalized to the number of sorted cells before true diversity and Gini coefficients were calculated with the tcR R package. The overlap coefficient, calculated on TCRB nucleotide sequences, was used to measure repertoire sharing. Out-of-frame TCRB sequences from naive cells were analyzed to stand in for the pre-selection repertoire. The clones in this table, taken by TCRdb from immuneACCESS, are in-frame only. Not every clone is retained; where verified, under half of the shortfall comes from an unresolved V gene, and the cause of the rest is unknown. V and J calls and clone size are given by that table; D and trimming were obtained from the DNA. This sample lists under 950,000 clones; around a sixth were detected once. About 0.02% of the sample is in the top ten clones.

Specimen: naive CD4+ T cells from blood. In light of the paper, this sample's cell subset or site label describes: true naive CD4+ T cells. This receptor was taken from a young woman in good health. The rearrangement joined TRBV7-3 to TRBJ2-5; 6 matching bases give a weak D call of TRBD1. The nucleotide sequence is given as TGTGCCAGCAGCTCCTACCGGGTGCCGAGGGGGGAGACCCAGTACTTC. It is translated as CASSSYRVPRGETQYF. Full variable domain (CDR3 extended with the reference TRBV7-3 and TRBJ2-5 proteins): GAGVSQTPSNKVTEKGKYVELRCDPISGHTALYWYRQSLGQGPEFLIYFQGTGAADDSGLPNDRFFAVRPEGSVSTLKIQRTERGDSAVYLCASSSYRVPRGETQYFGPGTRLLVL.